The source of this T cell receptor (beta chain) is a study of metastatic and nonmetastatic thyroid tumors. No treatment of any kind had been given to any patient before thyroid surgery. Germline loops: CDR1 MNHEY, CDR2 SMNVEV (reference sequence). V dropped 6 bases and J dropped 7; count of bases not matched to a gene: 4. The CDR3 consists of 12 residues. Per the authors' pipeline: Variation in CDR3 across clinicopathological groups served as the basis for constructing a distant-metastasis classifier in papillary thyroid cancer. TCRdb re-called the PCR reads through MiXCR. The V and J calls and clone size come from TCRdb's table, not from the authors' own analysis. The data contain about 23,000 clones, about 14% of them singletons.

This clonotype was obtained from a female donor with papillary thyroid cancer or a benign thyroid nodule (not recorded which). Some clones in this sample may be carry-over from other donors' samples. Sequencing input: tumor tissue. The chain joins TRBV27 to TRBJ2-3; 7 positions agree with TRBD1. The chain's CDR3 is CASREQGHTQYF. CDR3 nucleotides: TGTGCCAGCAGAGAACAGGGGCATACGCAGTATTTT.